What follows is one TCR beta chain and its context. Its antigen is as yet unknown. The sample is drawn from a study of T cell responses to AZD1222 COVID-19 vaccine. Findings and caveats of the study: The sample set comprised mostly white British donors with more females, and clonal diversity was possibly underestimated. Breadth and depth of Spike-specific TCRs rose after two AZD1222 doses.

Clones were sequenced by immunoSEQ multiplex PCR, and TCRdb holds only the in-frame ones, with some missing. The table shows roughly 100,000 clones, with 86% occurring only once. Trimming took 0 bases from V and 5 from J; bases not matched to a gene: 7. This CDR3 is 16 amino acids long. Germline V gene lookup returns CDR1 LGHNA and CDR2 YNFKEQ. The receptor comes from an adult who received the MenACWY meningococcal vaccine as a control. The chain has TRBV4-2 and TRBJ2-3; 8 bases map to TRBD2. The sequencing here drew on peripheral blood, taken 28 days after the second dose of the MenACWY control vaccine. CDR3 residues: CASSQDLFAGGDTQYF. CDR3 nucleotide sequence: TGTGCCAGCAGCCAAGATCTCTTTGCGGGGGGAGATACGCAGTATTTT.